This entry describes one T cell receptor (beta chain). TCRdb re-called the 5' RACE reads through MiXCR, storing one row per CDR3 protein. The table lists about 610,000 distinct CDR3 sequences, about 18% of them singletons. The record originates from a study of T-cell memory formation after mild COVID-19. CDR3 size: 15 residues. Losses at the gene ends were 6 bases for V and 4 bases for J; bases not matched to a gene: 11. Germline V lookup: CDR1 MNHEY, CDR2 SMNVEV (reference sequence). The sequence was collected from an adult woman who had mild COVID-19 (a few samples of this study predate the infection). Cell type and time point are not known. The J gene is TRBJ1-1, the V gene TRBV27; 7 bases align to TRBD1. Sequencing was done on a sample of PBMCs or a T cell subset sorted from them (not recorded which). The CDR3 nucleotides read TGTGCCAGCAGAACAGGGGCTATGTCGATCACTGAAGCTTTCTTT. Its translation: CASRTGAMSITEAFF.